Presented here are 23 T cell receptor beta chains from one specimen sequenced in a study of blood T cell repertoires in COVID-19. Sequenced by immunoSEQ multiplex PCR; TCRdb stores in-frame clones only, minus some. In the table there are about 200,000 clones, around 86% of which are singletons. Specimen: peripheral blood. Receptors were obtained from a man aged 50-59 years with acute or convalescent COVID-19.

The chain couples TRBV7-9 to TRBJ1-2; D gene ambiguous. Germline loops: CDR1 SEHNR, CDR2 FQNEAQ (reference sequence). Trimming left V 4 bases short and J 5 bases short, with 8 bases between. The CDR3 is 12 residues long. The CDR3 nucleotides read TGTGCCAGCAGCTCGCAGGTATATGGCTACACCTTC. This translates into CASSSQVYGYTF.

On this clone: The sample holds other DNA sequences that translate to the same CDR3. The genes are TRBV19 and TRBJ2-7, with D possibly being TRBD1 (5 bases). Germline values: CDR1 LNHDA, CDR2 SQIVND (reference sequence). The CDR3 covers 14 residues. The V end was cut by 1 base, the J end by 0 bases, with 7 bases between. In DNA form, the CDR3 reads TGTGCCAGTAGTATAGGGCAGGGCTCCTACGAGCAGTACTTC. This codes for CASSIGQGSYEQYF.

This chain links TRBV6-2 or TRBV6-3 with TRBJ1-2; D uncertain. This CDR3 is built from 13 residues. Trimming pared 6 bases from V and 4 bases from J, leaving 12 bases between. The germline gives CDR1 MNHEY, CDR2 SVGEGT. CDR3 coding DNA: TGTGCCAGCAGCATCCAGACAACCTATGGCTACACCTTC. Translation: CASSIQTTYGYTF.

The chain employs TRBV7-8 and TRBJ1-3, with D uncertain. Germline V gives CDR1 SGHVS, CDR2 FQNEAQ. V lost 1 base and J 0 bases, leaving 10 bases between the germline ends. The CDR3 is 16 residues long. The CDR3 DNA sequence: TGTGCCAGCAGCTTAGTAGTGCCGAGCTCTGGAAACACCATATATTTT. Translating it yields CASSLVVPSSGNTIYF.

Concerning this clone: This CDR3 is also generated by other DNA sequences in the sample. The chain couples TRBV18 to TRBJ2-1; a possible D gene is TRBD1 (5 bases). The germline V gene encodes CDR1 KGHSH and CDR2 LQKENI. This CDR3 spans 13 amino acids. V was shortened by 3 bases and J by 4 bases, with 7 bases between the two germline ends. CDR3 loop: CASSPGQYNEQFF. CDR3 DNA sequence: TGTGCCAGCTCACCGGGGCAGTACAATGAGCAGTTCTTC.

This chain connects TRBV6-5 to TRBJ1-1; unclear D gene. The germline V and J ends were trimmed by 0 bases and 5 bases, with 16 bases remaining between them. From germline, CDR1 is MNHEY and CDR2 SVGAGI. The CDR3 is 16 amino acids. The CDR3 region has the DNA TGTGCCAGCAGTTACTCGACGGGAGCTGGAGGAACTGAAGCTTTCTTT. This codes for CASSYSTGAGGTEAFF.

The chain recombines TRBV19 with TRBJ2-2, with D possibly matching TRBD2 (5 bases). The V end lost 4 bases, the J end lost 2 bases, and 5 bases lay between the germline ends. CDR1 is LNHDA and CDR2 is SQIVND in the germline V gene (reference sequence). The CDR3 has 13 amino acids. The CDR3 DNA sequence: TGTGCCAGTAGTACTAGCAACACCGGGGAGCTGTTTTTT. This codes for CASSTSNTGELFF.

The rearrangement joins TRBV7-2 to TRBJ1-1; the D gene is possibly TRBD1 (5 bases). The CDR3 is 16 amino acids. Looked up from germline, CDR1 is SGHTA and CDR2 is FQGNSA. Trimming took off 6 bases at V and 2 bases at J, with 19 bases between the two ends. In DNA form, the CDR3 reads TGTGCCAGCAGTCAACTTAGACTGACAGATAACACTGAAGCTTTCTTT. It specifies CASSQLRLTDNTEAFF.

This clone was picked up a small number of times. The chain joins TRBV27 to TRBJ1-6; D unclear. V was cut by 6 bases and J by 4 bases, with 10 bases left in between. Germline assignment: CDR1 MNHEY and CDR2 SMNVEV (reference sequence). The CDR3 loop spans 14 amino acids. The CDR3 protein is CASRGWPYNSPLHF. CDR3 nucleotides: TGTGCCAGCAGGGGCTGGCCATATAATTCACCCCTCCACTTT.

The chain carries TRBV18 and TRBJ2-5, with D maybe TRBD2 (6 bases). CDR3 size: 13 residues. Germline V lookup: CDR1 KGHSH, CDR2 LQKENI. With 2 bases removed from V and 2 bases from J, the gap between germline ends came to 6 bases. The CDR3 sequence: CASSPGGQETQYF. In DNA, the CDR3 is TGTGCCAGCTCACCAGGAGGGCAAGAGACCCAGTACTTC.

This sequence joins TRBV20-1 and TRBJ1-2, with D possibly being TRBD1 (6 bases). The V gene's germline CDR1 is DFQATT and CDR2 SNEGSKA (reference sequence). V dropped 5 bases and J dropped 4 bases, with 8 bases sitting between them. The CDR3 spans 11 residues. CDR3 loop: CSAQTGYGYTF. The CDR3 DNA follows: TGCAGTGCTCAGACAGGCTATGGCTACACCTTC.

V usage is TRBV10-3 and J usage is TRBJ1-2, with D maybe TRBD1 (6 bases). V shed 6 bases and J shed 7 bases, with 21 bases lying between them. CDR1 ENHRY and CDR2 SYGVKD come from the germline V gene. There are 15 residues in the CDR3. The CDR3 loop is CAIRPRDTRRSGYTF. CDR3 DNA: TGTGCCATCAGGCCACGGGACACCAGGAGGAGTGGCTACACCTTC.

This clone was counted once. V and J are TRBV3-1 (or the pseudogene TRBV3-2) and TRBJ2-5; a weak D match, TRBD2 (6 bases). The V gene's germline CDR1 is LGHDT and CDR2 YNNKEL (reference sequence). Trimming cost V 2 bases and J 3 bases, with 10 bases left between them. The CDR3 has 14 amino acids. CDR3 sequence reads: CASSQWTTKETQYF. In nucleotides, the CDR3 is TGTGCCAGCAGCCAATGGACTACTAAAGAGACCCAGTACTTC.

This sequence joins TRBV5-1 and TRBJ1-2; D ambiguous. This CDR3 has 11 amino acids. Trimming stripped 10 bases from V and 4 bases from J, with 11 bases between. Germline assignment: CDR1 SGHRS and CDR2 YFSETQ. The CDR3 spells CASRDAYGYTF. The CDR3, as DNA: TGCGCCTCGAGGGATGCCTATGGCTACACCTTC.

This chain uses TRBV10-1 with TRBJ1-1, with TRBD1 identical over 7 bases. The CDR3 extends over 12 amino acids. Germline V gene lookup returns CDR1 WNHNN and CDR2 SYGVQD (reference sequence). V was pared by 5 bases and J by 5 bases, with 2 bases of the junction left unmatched. CDR3 nucleotides: TGCGCCAGCAGTCGCAGGGGGACTGAAGCTTTCTTT. Translated: CASSRRGTEAFF.

The chain combines TRBV27 with TRBJ2-7; 9 positions agree with TRBD1. V shed 1 base and J 5 bases; nucleotides not matched to a gene: 3. This CDR3 is built from 14 residues. The germline gives CDR1 MNHEY, CDR2 SMNVEV (reference sequence). The CDR3 spells CASSLWDRVHEQYF. Here the CDR3 DNA reads TGTGCCAGCAGTTTATGGGACAGGGTCCACGAGCAGTACTTC.

The chain is built from TRBV7-2 and TRBJ1-2; D uncertain. V lost 5 bases and J lost 8, with 15 bases in between. The CDR3 contains 13 residues. Germline V gene data show CDR1 as SGHTA and CDR2 as FQGNSA. The CDR3: CASSHGSVWGYTF. In nucleotides, the CDR3 is TGTGCCAGCAGCCACGGTAGTGTTTGGGGCTACACCTTC.

This sequence joins TRBV9 and TRBJ1-6; the D is unclear. The CDR3 totals 14 residues. CDR1 is SGDLS and CDR2 is YYNGEE in the germline V gene. Trimming pared 4 bases from V and 3 bases from J, leaving 8 bases between. The CDR3 reads CASSRQDYNSPLHF. CDR3 DNA sequence: TGTGCCAGCAGCCGCCAGGACTATAATTCACCCCTCCACTTT.

The J gene is TRBJ1-1, the V gene TRBV6-6; weak D call: TRBD1 (5 bases). The CDR3 length is 14 residues. V shed 2 bases and J shed 1 base, with 8 bases lying between them. From germline, CDR1 is MNHNY and CDR2 SVGAGI (reference sequence). CDR3 in amino acids: CASSYRGENTEAFF. In nucleotides, the CDR3 is TGTGCCAGCAGTTACAGGGGTGAGAACACTGAAGCTTTCTTT.

The V and J genes are TRBV7-2 and TRBJ1-4; D is unclear. The V gene's germline CDR1 is SGHTA and CDR2 FQGNSA. The CDR3 covers 14 residues. V lost 3 bases and J 4 bases, leaving 9 bases between the germline ends. CDR3 loop: CASSFGSVNEKLFF. In DNA form, the CDR3 reads TGTGCCAGCAGCTTCGGGTCGGTTAATGAAAAACTGTTTTTT.

The J gene is TRBJ2-7, the V gene TRBV11-2; TRBD1 is a possible D gene (6 bases). Per germline, CDR1 SGHAT and CDR2 FQNNGV. The CDR3 has 16 amino acids. The germline V and J ends were trimmed by 3 bases and 2 bases, with 17 bases remaining between them. The CDR3 DNA sequence: TGTGCCAGCAGCTTTAGCACGGCAGGGGTGACCTACGAGCAGTACTTC. It is translated as CASSFSTAGVTYEQYF.

The chain uses TRBV9 and TRBJ2-1; 11 bases map to TRBD2. Germline V lookup: CDR1 SGDLS, CDR2 YYNGEE. Trimming at V came to 4 bases and at J to 0 bases, leaving 9 bases not matched to a gene. The CDR3 contains 18 residues. CDR3 nucleotide sequence: TGTGCCAGCAGCTCCTCGACTAGCGGGGTAGTCTCCTACAATGAGCAGTTCTTC. Amino acid sequence: CASSSSTSGVVSYNEQFF. Together with reference TRBV9 and TRBJ2-1, the CDR3 gives the full variable domain: DSGVTQTPKHLITATGQRVTLRCSPRSGDLSVYWYQQSLDQGLQFLIQYYNGEERAKGNILERFSAQQFPDLHSELNLSSLELGDSALYFCASSSSTSGVVSYNEQFFGPGTRLTVL.

The gene calls are TRBV30 and TRBJ1-6, with 7 bases identical to TRBD1. V shed 0 bases, J shed 9 bases, and the junction held 2 bases outside the gene matches. This CDR3 has 13 amino acids. Germline V gene lookup returns CDR1 GTSNPN and CDR2 SVGIG (reference sequence). The DNA of the CDR3 is TGTGCCTGGAGTGTAGGACAGGCTTCACCCCTCCACTTT. This translates into CAWSVGQASPLHF.